The sequence of this T cell receptor beta chain was determined in a study of cytomegalovirus exposure and HLA in healthy donors. Study outcomes and limitations: Cytomegalovirus status was reportedly diagnosed by the classifier with high sensitivity and specificity. The finding came from a later analysis; first-cohort TCR clusters tended to co-occur in the 95 to 150 validation repertoires. The listing of fewer than 200 TCR beta chains classed them as cytomegalovirus-associated.

Assay: immunoSEQ multiplex PCR; the TCRdb copy retains only in-frame clones and omits some. The repertoire includes about 56,000 clones, 75% to 90% of them detected once, and more than 14% sits in the top ten. The CDR3 has 13 residues. Germline CDR1 reads SEHNR; CDR2 reads FQNEAQ (reference sequence). The V and J ends lost 5 bases and 3 bases, in that order; junction bases with no gene match: 3. Turning to this clone: Its antigen is unknown.

The chain combines TRBV7-9 with TRBJ1-1; 7 nucleotides match TRBD1. The sequenced material came from PBMCs. The sequence derives from a woman under 30 in good health and CMV-seronegative. CDR3 nucleotides: TGTGCCAGCAGCCGAACAGGGGACACTGAAGCTTTCTTT. Residues: CASSRTGDTEAFF.